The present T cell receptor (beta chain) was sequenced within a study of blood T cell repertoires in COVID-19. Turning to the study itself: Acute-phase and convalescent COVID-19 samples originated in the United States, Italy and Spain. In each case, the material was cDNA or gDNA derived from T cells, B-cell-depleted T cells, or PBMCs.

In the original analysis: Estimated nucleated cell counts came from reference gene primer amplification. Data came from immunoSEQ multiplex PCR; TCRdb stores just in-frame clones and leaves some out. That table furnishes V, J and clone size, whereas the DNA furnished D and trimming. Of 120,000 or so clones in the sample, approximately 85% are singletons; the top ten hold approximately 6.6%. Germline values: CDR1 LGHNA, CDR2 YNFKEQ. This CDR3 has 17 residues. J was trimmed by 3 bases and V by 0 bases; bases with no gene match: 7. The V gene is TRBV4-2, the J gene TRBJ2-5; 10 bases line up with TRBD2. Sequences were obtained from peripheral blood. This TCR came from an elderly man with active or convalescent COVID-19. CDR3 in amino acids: CASSQDWSSGGKETQYF. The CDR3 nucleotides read TGTGCCAGCAGCCAAGATTGGTCTAGCGGGGGTAAAGAGACCCAGTACTTC.